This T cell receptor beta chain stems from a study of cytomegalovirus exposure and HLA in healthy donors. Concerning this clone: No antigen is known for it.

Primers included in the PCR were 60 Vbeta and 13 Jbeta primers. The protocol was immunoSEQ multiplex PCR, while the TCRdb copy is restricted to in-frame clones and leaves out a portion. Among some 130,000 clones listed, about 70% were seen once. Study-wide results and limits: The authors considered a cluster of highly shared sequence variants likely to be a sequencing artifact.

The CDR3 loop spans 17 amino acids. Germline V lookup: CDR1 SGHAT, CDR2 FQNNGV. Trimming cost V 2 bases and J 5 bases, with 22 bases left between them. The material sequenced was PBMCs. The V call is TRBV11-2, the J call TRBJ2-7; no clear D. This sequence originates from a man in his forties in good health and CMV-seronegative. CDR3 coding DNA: TGTGCCAGCAGCTTACGATTCGGTGATAGTAGTATCCACGAGCAGTACTTC. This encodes CASSLRFGDSSIHEQYF.